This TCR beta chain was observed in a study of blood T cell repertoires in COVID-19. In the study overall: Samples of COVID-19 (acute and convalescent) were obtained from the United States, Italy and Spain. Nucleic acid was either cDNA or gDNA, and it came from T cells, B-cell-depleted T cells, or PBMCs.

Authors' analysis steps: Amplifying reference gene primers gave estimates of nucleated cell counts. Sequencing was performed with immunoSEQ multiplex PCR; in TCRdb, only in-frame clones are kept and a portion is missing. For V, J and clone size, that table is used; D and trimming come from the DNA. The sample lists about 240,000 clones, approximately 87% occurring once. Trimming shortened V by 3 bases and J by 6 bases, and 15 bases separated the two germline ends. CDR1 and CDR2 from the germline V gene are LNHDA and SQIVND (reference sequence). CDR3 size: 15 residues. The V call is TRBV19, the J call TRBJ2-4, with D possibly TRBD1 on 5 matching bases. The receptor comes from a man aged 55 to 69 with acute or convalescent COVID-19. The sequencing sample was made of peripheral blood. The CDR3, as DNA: TGTGCCAGTAGTATTAAATGGGGCGACGGAAACATTCAGTACTTC. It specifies CASSIKWGDGNIQYF.